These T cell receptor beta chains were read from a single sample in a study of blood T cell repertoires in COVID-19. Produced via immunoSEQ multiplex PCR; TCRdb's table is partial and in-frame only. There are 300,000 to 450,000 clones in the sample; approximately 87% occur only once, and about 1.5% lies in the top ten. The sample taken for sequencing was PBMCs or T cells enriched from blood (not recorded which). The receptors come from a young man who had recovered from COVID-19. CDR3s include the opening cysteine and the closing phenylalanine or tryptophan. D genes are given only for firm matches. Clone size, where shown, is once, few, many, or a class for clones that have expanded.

CSGTSNPNNEQFF,TGCAGCGGGACTTCCAATCCAAACAATGAGCAGTTCTTC,TRBV29-1,TRBJ2-1,-,-
CASSLAFRETQYF,TGTGCCAGCTCACTTGCATTCCGGGAGACCCAGTACTTC,TRBV18,TRBJ2-5,-,-
CAWDRLMTTEAFF,TGTGCCTGGGATAGACTTATGACCACTGAAGCTTTCTTT,TRBV30,TRBJ1-1,-,-
CASSTTGQGNEQFF,TGTGCCAGCTCAACAACCGGACAAGGGAATGAGCAGTTCTTC,TRBV18,TRBJ2-1,-,-
CASSFTRSGLETQYF,TGTGCCAGCAGTTTCACTAGGAGTGGTTTAGAGACCCAGTACTTC,TRBV6-2/TRBV6-3,TRBJ2-5,-,-
CASSDLYRGGTEAFF,TGTGCCAGCAGCGACCTTTACAGGGGTGGCACTGAAGCTTTCTTT,TRBV9,TRBJ1-1,-,TRBD1
CASSPRQGISYEQYF,TGTGCCAGCAGCCCCCGACAGGGGATCTCCTACGAGCAGTACTTC,TRBV14,TRBJ2-7,-,TRBD1
CASSQATGGKGYTF,TGTGCCAGCAGCCAAGCTACAGGGGGAAAGGGCTACACCTTC,TRBV4-2,TRBJ1-2,-,TRBD1
CAISESDRGGTEAFF,TGTGCCATCAGTGAGTCGGATAGGGGAGGTACTGAAGCTTTCTTT,TRBV10-3,TRBJ1-1,few,-
CASSSPGLGSNEQYF,TGTGCCAGCAGTTCCCCGGGACTGGGGTCTAACGAGCAGTACTTC,TRBV27,TRBJ2-7,-,-
CAWGPGFNTEAFF,TGTGCCTGGGGGCCCGGGTTTAACACTGAAGCTTTCTTT,TRBV30,TRBJ1-1,-,-
CASSVEGTGWVYGYTF,TGTGCCAGCAGCGTAGAAGGTACAGGGTGGGTCTATGGCTACACCTTC,TRBV9,TRBJ1-2,-,-
CASSPGQDNSPLHF,TGTGCCAGCAGCCCCGGACAGGATAATTCACCCCTCCACTTT,TRBV3-1/TRBV3-2,TRBJ1-6,-,TRBD1
CAWSVLVTRWFWTQYF,TGTGCCTGGAGTGTACTGGTGACAAGGTGGTTTTGGACGCAGTATTTT,TRBV30,TRBJ2-3,-,-
CASSEPGTGRETQYF,TGCGCCAGCAGTGAGCCCGGGACAGGGCGGGAGACCCAGTACTTC,TRBV10-2,TRBJ2-5,-,TRBD1
CASSFSPDYSGNTIYF,TGCGCCAGCAGCTTTAGTCCCGATTACTCTGGAAACACCATATATTTT,TRBV5-1,TRBJ1-3,-,-
CASSLEGINEKLFF,TGTGCCAGCAGCTTAGAGGGCATTAATGAAAAACTGTTTTTT,TRBV5-8,TRBJ1-4,-,-
CAWNYGTSGDEQFF,TGTGCCTGGAATTACGGGACTAGTGGCGATGAGCAGTTCTTC,TRBV30,TRBJ2-1,-,TRBD2
CASSLGGTGRSETQYF,TGTGCCAGCAGCTTAGGGGGGACAGGGCGGTCGGAGACCCAGTACTTC,TRBV11-2,TRBJ2-5,-,TRBD1
CASSEGGGASTDTQYF,TGCGCCAGCAGTGAAGGCGGGGGAGCTAGCACAGATACGCAGTATTTT,TRBV10-1,TRBJ2-3,-,TRBD2
CASSQMTGNPWEQYF,TGTGCCAGCAGCCAGATGACAGGGAACCCTTGGGAGCAGTACTTC,TRBV14,TRBJ2-7,-,TRBD1
CASSYWGQGEDNSPLHF,TGTGCCAGCAGTTACTGGGGACAGGGCGAAGATAATTCACCCCTCCACTTT,TRBV6-2/TRBV6-3,TRBJ1-6,-,TRBD1
CASSPTGNTEAFF,TGTGCCAGCAGCCCGACAGGGAACACTGAAGCTTTCTTT,TRBV6-5,TRBJ1-1,-,-
CASSLGWTGVYEQYF,TGTGCCAGCAGCTTAGGTTGGACAGGAGTCTACGAGCAGTACTTC,TRBV7-9,TRBJ2-7,-,TRBD1
CAISHAGGDTGELFF,TGTGCCATCAGCCACGCCGGGGGGGACACCGGGGAGCTGTTTTTT,TRBV10-3,TRBJ2-2,-,TRBD2
CASSMGANSYEQYF,TGTGCCAGCAGTATGGGGGCTAACTCCTACGAGCAGTACTTC,TRBV7-6,TRBJ2-7,-,-
CASSSRGGNYNEQFF,TGTGCCAGCAGTTCACGAGGGGGAAACTACAATGAGCAGTTCTTC,TRBV2,TRBJ2-1,-,-
CASSLGTGQPNTGELFF,TGCGCCAGCAGCTTGGGGACAGGGCAGCCGAACACCGGGGAGCTGTTTTTT,TRBV5-1,TRBJ2-2,-,TRBD1
CASSLNRGLLHEQYF,TGTGCCAGCAGCTTAAACAGGGGGCTTCTTCACGAGCAGTACTTC,TRBV7-2,TRBJ2-7,-,TRBD1
CASSPDVLAGVFPDTQYF,TGTGCCAGCAGCCCAGACGTACTAGCGGGGGTATTCCCAGATACGCAGTATTTT,TRBV11-2,TRBJ2-3,-,TRBD2
CASRPDAQDSSYEQYF,TGTGCCAGCAGACCGGACGCCCAGGACAGCTCCTACGAGCAGTACTTC,TRBV6-4,TRBJ2-7,-,-
CASSIALRGSDTEAFF,TGTGCCAGCAGCATAGCACTCAGGGGGAGTGACACTGAAGCTTTCTTT,TRBV11-2,TRBJ1-1,-,TRBD1
CAWSVRVNTEAFF,TGTGCCTGGAGTGTACGAGTGAACACTGAAGCTTTCTTT,TRBV30,TRBJ1-1,-,-
CASSSGVRGLSSYNSPLHF,TGTGCCAGCAGTTCTGGGGTCAGGGGGCTAAGCTCCTATAATTCACCCCTCCACTTT,TRBV27,TRBJ1-6,few,TRBD1
CASSPIVGDHGYTF,TGTGCCAGCAGCCCAATCGTAGGGGATCATGGCTACACCTTC,TRBV6-5,TRBJ1-2,few,-
CASSQDSLAGARYYGYTF,TGTGCCAGCAGCCAGGACTCGCTGGCGGGGGCGAGATACTATGGCTACACCTTC,TRBV3-1/TRBV3-2,TRBJ1-2,-,-
CASSRRLAGALSTDTQYF,TGTGCCAGCAGCCGCCGACTAGCGGGGGCACTTAGCACAGATACGCAGTATTTT,TRBV4-2,TRBJ2-3,-,TRBD2
CASSLPGGVIEQFF,TGTGCCAGCAGCTTACCCGGGGGGGTAATTGAGCAGTTCTTC,TRBV7-9,TRBJ2-1,few,TRBD2
CASSRQGSGIQYF,TGTGCCAGCAGCCGACAGGGATCTGGCATTCAGTACTTC,TRBV7-2,TRBJ2-4,-,TRBD1
CASSVRTSGSDTQYF,TGTGCCAGCAGCGTACGGACTAGTGGGTCAGATACGCAGTATTTT,TRBV9,TRBJ2-3,-,TRBD2
CASSRQGARGGIYGYTF,TGTGCCAGTAGTAGACAGGGGGCGCGAGGTGGTATCTATGGCTACACCTTC,TRBV19,TRBJ1-2,-,TRBD1
CASSLGREKPFF,TGTGCCAGCAGCTTGGGCCGGGAGAAACCGTTCTTC,TRBV5-6,TRBJ2-1,once,-
CASSLNTGSGGYTF,TGTGCCAGCAGCCTAAACACAGGGAGTGGTGGCTACACCTTC,TRBV7-2,TRBJ1-2,many,-
CAITSGQGYGYTF,TGTGCCATCACCTCGGGACAGGGCTATGGCTACACCTTC,TRBV10-3,TRBJ1-2,-,TRBD1
CASSLTDTYEQYF,TGTGCCAGCAGTCTGACAGACACCTACGAGCAGTACTTC,TRBV12-3/TRBV12-4,TRBJ2-7,-,-
CASSAAGAGNTIYF,TGTGCCAGCAGTGCAGCAGGGGCCGGAAACACCATATATTTT,TRBV6-1,TRBJ1-3,-,-
CASSLTRGSYSNQPQHF,TGTGCCAGCTCCCTCACACGGGGGTCATATAGCAATCAGCCCCAGCATTTT,TRBV6-4,TRBJ1-5,-,-
CASSRAGPDTEAFF,TGTGCCAGCAGTCGGGCAGGGCCGGACACTGAAGCTTTCTTT,TRBV6-5,TRBJ1-1,-,-
CATQDYSRSNEQFF,TGTGCCACCCAGGACTATTCAAGGTCCAATGAGCAGTTCTTC,TRBV6-5,TRBJ2-1,-,-
CASSLGQGSYNEQFF,TGTGCCAGCAGCTTAGGCCAGGGGTCCTACAATGAGCAGTTCTTC,TRBV7-9,TRBJ2-1,-,-
CASSPEQGSNQPQHF,TGTGCCAGCAGCCCGGAACAGGGGAGCAATCAGCCCCAGCATTTT,TRBV7-2,TRBJ1-5,-,TRBD1
CSARQGSNQPQHF,TGCAGCGCCCGTCAGGGAAGCAATCAGCCCCAGCATTTT,TRBV29-1,TRBJ1-5,-,-
CASSAAGAGNQPQHF,TGTGCCAGTAGTGCAGCTGGGGCGGGGAATCAGCCCCAGCATTTT,TRBV19,TRBJ1-5,once,-
CASSFPNRGSGNTIYF,TGTGCCAGCAGCTTTCCAAACAGGGGCTCTGGAAACACCATATATTTT,TRBV5-6,TRBJ1-3,once,TRBD1
CASSQTVTTSYEQYF,TGTGCCAGCAGTCAGACAGTTACTACGTCCTACGAGCAGTACTTC,TRBV6-5,TRBJ2-7,-,-
CATTQTGGSGYTF,TGTGCCACGACCCAGACAGGGGGCTCTGGCTACACCTTC,TRBV7-9,TRBJ1-2,-,TRBD1
CASSIGSSGYYEQYF,TGTGCCAGTAGTATAGGGTCCTCAGGGTACTACGAGCAGTACTTC,TRBV19,TRBJ2-7,-,-
CASSYSTRQGYLEQYF,TGTGCCAGCAGTTACTCAACCCGACAGGGTTATCTCGAGCAGTACTTC,TRBV6-5,TRBJ2-7,-,TRBD1
CASRPETGANYGYTF,TGTGCCAGCAGACCAGAGACAGGGGCTAACTATGGCTACACCTTC,TRBV5-6,TRBJ1-2,-,TRBD1